The sequence of this T cell receptor (beta chain) was determined in a study of blood T cells in healthy people across ages. A second PCR, run for about 6 to 11 cycles, used a sample-barcoded 5' primer plus a J-beta primer mix. One entry per CDR3 protein, called by TCRdb with MiXCR from the 5' RACE reads. The sample has more than 500,000 distinct CDR3 sequences, approximately 30% seen once. V shed 5 bases, J shed 1 base, and the junction held 4 bases outside the gene matches. The length of the CDR3 is 15 residues. CDR1 is SGHTA and CDR2 is FQGNSA in the germline V gene. This chain joins TRBV7-2 and TRBJ2-2; 7 bases are a match to TRBD2. The clonotype comes from a woman in her 70s in good health. The sample consisted of blood. Here the CDR3 reads CASSAGGMNTGELFF. In DNA, the CDR3 is TGTGCCAGCAGCGCCGGGGGGATGAACACCGGGGAGCTGTTTTTT.